The present entry profiles one T cell receptor beta chain with its context. Measured with immunoSEQ multiplex PCR; TCRdb has only the in-frame clones, and not every one. The sample holds about 58,000 clones, 60% to 85% seen once. V dropped 0 bases and J dropped 2 bases, with 11 bases sitting between them. Looked up from germline, CDR1 is LGHDT and CDR2 is YNNKEL (reference sequence). The CDR3 covers 15 residues. The data derive from a study of blood T cell repertoires in COVID-19. The sequenced sample consisted of peripheral blood. This chain connects TRBV3-1 (or the pseudogene TRBV3-2) to TRBJ2-7; the D gene is possibly TRBD1 (5 bases). This sequence originates from a human donor in a cohort sampled during active COVID-19. CDR3 protein: CASSQDLGATYEQYF. Written as DNA, the CDR3 is TGTGCCAGCAGCCAAGATTTAGGGGCGACCTACGAGCAGTACTTC.